The 27 T cell receptor beta chains below all came from one sample that was sequenced in a study of blood T cell repertoires in COVID-19. This table comes from immunoSEQ multiplex PCR, and its TCRdb copy is limited to in-frame clones, with some not included. In the table there are 270,000 or so clones, roughly 90% of which are singletons. The source material was PBMCs or T cells enriched from blood (not recorded which). All receptors derive from a man aged 40-49 years who had been exposed to COVID-19.

This clone showed up just a few times. The chain recombines TRBV30 with TRBJ2-7; 12 bases fit TRBD1. From germline, CDR1 is GTSNPN and CDR2 SVGIG (reference sequence). This CDR3 is 16 amino acids long. The V and J ends lost 3 bases and 3 bases, in that order; junction bases with no gene match: 9. CDR3 bases: TGTGCCTGGAGAACCTTGGGGACAGGGGGCAACTACGAGCAGTACTTC. Amino acids: CAWRTLGTGGNYEQYF.

The chain couples TRBV6-2 or TRBV6-3 to TRBJ2-3; TRBD2 aligns across 9 bases. With V trimmed by 6 bases and J by 3 bases, 13 bases remained unmatched. The CDR3 runs 17 residues. Germline-derived CDR1 and CDR2 are MNHEY and SVGEGT. In nucleotides, the CDR3 is TGTGCCAGCAGCCCACTGACTAGCGGTGCTAAAACAGATACGCAGTATTTT. Its protein product is CASSPLTSGAKTDTQYF.

V usage is TRBV29-1 and J usage is TRBJ2-7; 8 positions match TRBD1. Looked up from germline, CDR1 is SQVTM and CDR2 is ANQGSEA. The CDR3 consists of 12 residues. V shed 6 bases, J shed 4 bases, and the junction held 5 bases outside the gene matches. The chain's CDR3 is CSVRTGPYEQYF. The CDR3 coding sequence is TGCAGCGTCCGGACAGGGCCTTACGAGCAGTACTTC.

The rearrangement joins TRBV2 to TRBJ2-3; 14 bases line up with TRBD2. CDR3 length equals 14 residues. Unmatched junction bases numbered 5, after V lost 11 bases and J lost 4 bases. Germline CDR1 reads SNHLY; CDR2 reads FYNNEI. CDR3 nucleotides: TGTGCCGTCCGACTAGCGGGAGGGTCAGATACGCAGTATTTT. Its protein is CAVRLAGGSDTQYF.

This clone was recorded once. The J gene is TRBJ1-5, the V gene TRBV30, with a weak D call TRBD1 (5 bases). CDR1 GTSNPN and CDR2 SVGIG come from the germline V gene (reference sequence). The CDR3 consists of 11 residues. With 0 bases removed from V and 16 bases from J, the gap between germline ends came to 13 bases. In DNA, the CDR3 is TGTGCCTGGAGTGTAGAGGGACTCCGACATTTT. Its translation is CAWSVEGLRHF. Using reference TRBV30 and TRBJ1-5 for the parts outside the CDR3, the full variable domain is SQTIHQWPATLVQPVGSPLSLECTVEGTSNPNLYWYRQAAGRGLQLLFYSVGIGQISSEVPQNLSASRPQDRQFILSSKKLLLSDSGFYLCAWSVEGLRHFGDGTRLSIL.

The chain links TRBV29-1 to TRBJ1-6, with 7 bases that match TRBD1. This CDR3 is built from 14 residues. Unmatched junction bases numbered 5, after V lost 6 bases and J lost 3 bases. Germline V CDR1 and CDR2: SQVTM, ANQGSEA. The CDR3: CSVKQGNYNSPLHF. In nucleotides, the CDR3 is TGCAGCGTGAAACAGGGGAACTATAATTCACCCCTCCACTTT.

This chain connects TRBV11-2 to TRBJ1-2; 9 nucleotides agree with TRBD1. Germline V gene lookup returns CDR1 SGHAT and CDR2 FQNNGV. The CDR3 covers 17 residues. Trimming took 5 bases from V and 4 from J; bases not matched to a gene: 14. In DNA form, the CDR3 reads TGTGCCAGCAGCCCTACTAACACAGGGGGCGGGAGCTATGGCTACACCTTC. It translates to CASSPTNTGGGSYGYTF.

The V call is TRBV15, the J call TRBJ1-1, with D perhaps matching TRBD1 (5 bases). CDR1 is LNHNV and CDR2 is YYDKDF in the germline V gene (reference sequence). V lost 1 base and J 7 bases, leaving 13 bases between the germline ends. This CDR3 has 14 residues. The CDR3 loop reads CATSRVAGLHEAFF. The DNA of the CDR3 is TGTGCCACCAGCAGAGTGGCGGGGCTTCATGAAGCTTTCTTT.

On this clone itself: Other DNA sequences from this sample encode an identical CDR3 as well. The V call is TRBV6-5, the J call TRBJ1-2; TRBD1 matches 9 bases. Germline loops: CDR1 MNHEY, CDR2 SVGAGI. The CDR3 is 14 residues long. The J segment lost 5 bases and the V segment lost 2 bases, leaving 3 bases of the junction unmatched. This chain's CDR3 is CASSYQGQGYGYTF. Written as DNA, the CDR3 is TGTGCCAGCAGTTACCAGGGACAGGGTTATGGCTACACCTTC.

This clone showed up just a few times. The chain is built from TRBV11-3 and TRBJ1-1; TRBD1 is a possible D gene (6 bases). Germline V gene lookup returns CDR1 SGHNT and CDR2 YENEEA. The germline V and J ends were trimmed by 4 bases and 0 bases, with 15 bases remaining between them. This CDR3 comprises 16 residues. The chain's CDR3 is CASSSPRGFMNTEAFF. The CDR3 region has the DNA TGTGCCAGCAGCTCCCCGAGGGGGTTCATGAACACTGAAGCTTTCTTT.

The chain carries TRBV3-1 (or the pseudogene TRBV3-2) and TRBJ1-6; possible D gene TRBD1, 6 bases. Between the trimmed V and J ends, which lost 1 base and 10 bases, there was a span of 11 bases. CDR1 is LGHDT, CDR2 YNNKEL, per germline (reference sequence). This CDR3 is 14 amino acids long. The chain's CDR3 is CASSQGTEKSPLHF. CDR3 nucleotides: TGTGCCAGCAGCCAAGGGACAGAGAAATCACCCCTCCACTTT.

The V call is TRBV4-1, the J call TRBJ2-7; the D gene is possibly TRBD2 (6 bases). CDR1 MGHRA and CDR2 YSYEKL come from the germline V gene. This CDR3 contains 18 residues. V was pared by 3 bases and J by 0 bases, with 21 bases between. This chain's CDR3 is CASSQGTLRDHSSYEQYF. The DNA of the CDR3 is TGCGCCAGCAGCCAGGGGACTTTGAGGGACCATAGCTCCTACGAGCAGTACTTC.

CDR3 in amino acids: CSVLHKTYEQYF. The CDR3 bases are TGCAGCGTTTTACACAAGACCTACGAGCAGTACTTC. This chain links TRBV29-1 with TRBJ2-7; no definite D call. The CDR3 totals 12 residues. Germline V gene data show CDR1 as SQVTM and CDR2 as ANQGSEA. V lost 5 bases and J lost 2, with 10 bases in between.

CDR3 loop: CASSIISGANVLTF. CDR3 bases: TGTGCCAGCAGTATAATCTCTGGGGCCAACGTCCTGACTTTC. The chain is built from TRBV27 and TRBJ2-6; D uncertain. V was clipped by 5 bases and J by 0 bases, with 5 bases between them. Germline CDR1 and CDR2: MNHEY and SMNVEV (reference sequence). This CDR3 is built from 14 residues.

The chain couples TRBV15 to TRBJ2-7; tentative D call: TRBD1 (6 bases). Trimming removed 0 bases from V and 5 bases from J, with 14 bases in between. The CDR3 totals 15 residues. Germline assignment: CDR1 LNHNV and CDR2 YYDKDF (reference sequence). The CDR3 reads CATSRDSYRVDEQYF. For the CDR3, the DNA is TGTGCCACCAGCAGAGATTCTTACAGGGTCGACGAGCAGTACTTC. Using reference TRBV15 and TRBJ2-7 for the parts outside the CDR3, the full variable domain is DAMVIQNPRYQVTQFGKPVTLSCSQTLNHNVMYWYQQKSSQAPKLLFHYYDKDFNNEADTPDNFQSRRPNTSFCFLDIRSPGLGDTAMYLCATSRDSYRVDEQYFGPGTRLTVT.

V is TRBV11-3 and J is TRBJ1-1; TRBD1 matches at 8 bases. This CDR3 is built from 16 residues. Trimming removed 6 bases from V and 6 bases from J; junction bases left unmatched: 15. CDR1 and CDR2 (germline): SGHNT, YENEEA. The DNA for the CDR3 is TGTGCCAGCAGGTCCAGGGGGCAGAGATTGGAATCTGAAGCTTTCTTT. This encodes CASRSRGQRLESEAFF.

This chain connects TRBV29-1 to TRBJ2-7, with TRBD1 matching over 7 bases. V dropped 5 bases and J dropped 2; count of bases not matched to a gene: 3. CDR1 is SQVTM and CDR2 is ANQGSEA in the germline V gene. The CDR3 spans 12 residues. The CDR3 spells CSVRQGPYEQYF. CDR3 bases: TGCAGCGTTAGACAGGGTCCCTACGAGCAGTACTTC.

DNA for the CDR3: TGTGCCAGCAGTTTAGAGGCGGAAGAGACCCAGTACTTC. Translated: CASSLEAEETQYF. This chain links TRBV12-3 or TRBV12-4 with TRBJ2-5; D ambiguous. The CDR3 is 13 residues long. The ends were cut back, 1 base at V and 3 bases at J, with 6 bases in the middle.

V usage is TRBV18 and J usage is TRBJ2-2; 8 positions match TRBD1. The CDR3 sequence is 13 residues long. V was pared by 4 bases and J by 6 bases, with 1 base of the junction left unmatched. CDR1 is KGHSH and CDR2 is LQKENI in the germline V gene. The CDR3 nucleotides are TGTGCCAGCTCACAGGACAGGGCCGGGGAGCTGTTTTTT. Amino acids: CASSQDRAGELFF. The complete variable domain, with remaining parts taken from reference TRBV18 and TRBJ2-2, reads NAGVMQNPRHLVRRRGQEARLRCSPMKGHSHVYWYRQLPEEGLKFMVYLQKENIIDESGMPKERFSAEFPKEGPSILRIQQVVRGDSAAYFCASSQDRAGELFFGEGSRLTVL.

The gene calls are TRBV6-5 and TRBJ2-3; the match to TRBD1 covers 7 bases. Per the germline V gene, CDR1 is MNHEY and CDR2 is SVGAGI. Unmatched junction bases numbered 2, after V lost 2 bases and J lost 0 bases. This CDR3 region has 15 residues. Written as DNA, the CDR3 is TGTGCCAGCAGTTACGTGGGACAGAGCACAGATACGCAGTATTTT. It codes for CASSYVGQSTDTQYF.

This chain connects TRBV27 to TRBJ2-7, with TRBD1 as a possible D gene (5 bases). V was cut by 6 bases and J by 5 bases, with 14 bases left in between. Germline CDR1 MNHEY, CDR2 SMNVEV (reference sequence). The CDR3 runs 13 residues. This CDR3 is CASRGVSLDEQYF. The CDR3 coding sequence is TGTGCCAGCAGAGGGGTTTCCCTTGACGAGCAGTACTTC.

The chain recombines TRBV11-2 with TRBJ2-5, with 8 bases identical to TRBD1. The V gene end was trimmed by 4 bases and the J gene end by 1 base; junction bases not matched to a gene: 5. CDR3 length: 15 residues. Germline V gene lookup returns CDR1 SGHAT and CDR2 FQNNGV. The CDR3 DNA reads TGTGCCAGCAGCTCAGGACAGGGCGGCCAAGAGACCCAGTACTTC. Its protein product is CASSSGQGGQETQYF. Full variable domain (remainder filled in from reference TRBV11-2 and TRBJ2-5): EAGVAQSPRYKIIEKRQSVAFWCNPISGHATLYWYQQILGQGPKLLIQFQNNGVVDDSQLPKDRFSAERLKGVDSTLKIQPAKLEDSAVYLCASSSGQGGQETQYFGPGTRLLVL.

In this sample, this clone turned up a few times. The chain combines TRBV6-5 with TRBJ2-7; D may be TRBD1 (6 bases). The V gene's germline CDR1 is MNHEY and CDR2 SVGAGI. Deletions cut 7 bases from V and 3 bases from J, with 19 bases between. The CDR3 has 15 amino acids. CDR3 residues: CASTLIQGSDYEQYF. The CDR3 DNA follows: TGTGCCAGCACCCTTATACAGGGAAGTGACTACGAGCAGTACTTC.

This chain joins TRBV19 and TRBJ2-2; D is possibly TRBD1 (6 bases). Per the germline V gene, CDR1 is LNHDA and CDR2 is SQIVND (reference sequence). Trimming removed 6 bases from V and 2 bases from J, with 13 bases in between. This CDR3 has 15 residues. CDR3 DNA sequence: TGTGCCAGTAGATTTCTGGGGACAAACACCGGGGAGCTGTTTTTT. It yields the protein CASRFLGTNTGELFF.

The rearrangement joins TRBV4-1 to TRBJ1-5; D is unresolved. This CDR3 spans 14 amino acids. The ends were cut back, 2 bases at V and 3 bases at J, with 8 bases in the middle. Germline V gene data show CDR1 as MGHRA and CDR2 as YSYEKL. In nucleotides, the CDR3 is TGCGCCAGCAGCCAAATCAGGCACAATCAGCCCCAGCATTTT. Its protein is CASSQIRHNQPQHF.

This clone appeared a single time. The genes are TRBV20-1 and TRBJ2-2, with D possibly TRBD1 on 5 matching bases. The CDR3 sequence is 14 residues long. Trimming took 3 bases from V and 3 from J, leaving 11 bases between them. Per germline, CDR1 DFQATT and CDR2 SNEGSKA (reference sequence). CDR3 residues: CSASRQGYTGELFF. The CDR3 DNA follows: TGCAGTGCTAGTAGGCAGGGCTACACCGGGGAGCTGTTTTTT.

This clone has only a few counts. The chain carries TRBV28 and TRBJ2-7; D may be TRBD1 (5 bases). CDR1 is MDHEN and CDR2 is SYDVKM in the germline V gene. The ends were cut back, 5 bases at V and 4 bases at J, with 12 bases in the middle. This CDR3 is built from 13 residues. CDR3 coding DNA: TGTGCCAGCAGTCGGACAAGGAATTACGAGCAGTACTTC. Translation gives CASSRTRNYEQYF. The full variable domain, rest sourced from reference TRBV28 and TRBJ2-7, is DVKVTQSSRYLVKRTGEKVFLECVQDMDHENMFWYRQDPGLGLRLIYFSYDVKMKEKGDIPEGYSVSREKKERFSLILESASTNQTSMYLCASSRTRNYEQYFGPGTRLTVT.